This T cell receptor (beta chain) was identified during a study of blood T cell repertoires in COVID-19. Profiled with immunoSEQ multiplex PCR; TCRdb holds only in-frame clones, not every one. The sample contains under 80,000 clones, around 81% of which appear only once. Trimming stripped 6 bases from V and 6 bases from J, with 10 bases between. CDR1 is LGHDT and CDR2 is YNNKEL in the germline V gene (reference sequence). CDR3 length: 12 residues. Sequencing was performed on peripheral blood. The clonotype comes from a man aged 65 to 79 with acute or convalescent COVID-19. J is TRBJ2-3 and V is TRBV3-1 (or the pseudogene TRBV3-2); no definite D call. In DNA form, the CDR3 reads TGTGCCAGCAGTCCCCGGTTGGATACGCAGTATTTT. Amino acid sequence: CASSPRLDTQYF.